This is a list of T cell receptor beta chains from one sample in a study of T cell responses to AZD1222 COVID-19 vaccine. Profiling relied on immunoSEQ multiplex PCR, and the TCRdb table lists in-frame clones only, not all of them. This sample has around 150,000 clones; 90% occur once, and the top ten carry 5% to 6.5%. This specimen was peripheral blood, taken 28 days after the second AZD1222 dose. Receptors were obtained from an adult who received the AZD1222 COVID-19 vaccine. Each CDR3 is given with its conserved first and last residue. Fields, in order: J gene, D gene, clone size, V gene, CDR3 DNA, CDR3 protein. A D gene is named only where the DNA matches it firmly. The listing skips clone size in some rows; elsewhere it reads once, few, many or a size class.

>TRBJ2-1|TRBD2|.|TRBV5-1
TGCGCCAGCAGCTTGAGCACTAGCGGGACGGTTGAGCAGTTCTTC
CASSLSTSGTVEQFF
>TRBJ1-2|TRBD1|.|TRBV29-1
TGCAGCGTTGAACGAGACAGGGTCGGCTACACCTTC
CSVERDRVGYTF
>TRBJ2-7|TRBD2|.|TRBV5-1
TGCGCCAGCAGCTTGGTAGTGGCTAGCGGGAACACCCGCTCCTACGAGCAGTACTTC
CASSLVVASGNTRSYEQYF
>TRBJ1-4|.|few|TRBV7-9
TGTGCCAGCAGCCCTGGGAGGAAGGGTGCTAATGAAAAACTGTTTTTT
CASSPGRKGANEKLFF
>TRBJ2-1|.|.|TRBV24-1
TGTGCCACCAGTGACCCATCGTACAAAGACAGCAACTCATACAATGAGCAGTTCTTC
CATSDPSYKDSNSYNEQFF
>TRBJ1-5|.|.|TRBV20-1
TGCAGTGCTAGTCCGGAGGGTCAGCCCCAGCATTTT
CSASPEGQPQHF
>TRBJ1-5|TRBD1|.|TRBV19
TGTGCCAGTAGTGGATACGCAGGGGGCGGACATCAGCCCCAGCATTTT
CASSGYAGGGHQPQHF
>TRBJ1-4|.|.|TRBV27
TGTGCCAGCAGTTTAAGACAGGCAACTAATGAAAAACTGTTTTTT
CASSLRQATNEKLFF
>TRBJ2-5|.|.|TRBV27
TGTGCCAGCAGTAGGTCTCCGCAAGAGACCCAGTACTTC
CASSRSPQETQYF
>TRBJ1-3|TRBD1|.|TRBV28
TGTGCCAGCACCTCCGGGACAGGGGGCGGAAACACCATATATTTT
CASTSGTGGGNTIYF
>TRBJ1-1|.|.|TRBV28
TGTGCCAGCACGGAGGGGCAGCGGGTAGAAGCTTTCTTT
CASTEGQRVEAFF
>TRBJ1-3|.|once|TRBV30
TGTGCCTGGAGCAGGAACTCTGGAAACACCATATATTTT
CAWSRNSGNTIYF
>TRBJ2-1|.|.|TRBV2
TGTGCCAGCACACAACTCAGAATATCAGGCGTTCAGTTCTTC
CASTQLRISGVQFF
>TRBJ1-4|.|.|TRBV5-6
TGTGCCAGCAGCTTCGGGGAAAAACTGTTTTTT
CASSFGEKLFF
>TRBJ2-5|TRBD1|.|TRBV7-9
TGTGCCAGCAGCTTAGCTGGGACAGAGCAAGAGACCCAGTACTTC
CASSLAGTEQETQYF
>TRBJ1-2|TRBD1|.|TRBV30
TGTGCCTGGAGCCGAGTATCAGGGGGTGGTAACTATGGCTACACCTTC
CAWSRVSGGGNYGYTF
>TRBJ2-7|.|.|TRBV27
TGTGCCAGCAGTCCCTCCTCGCCAGGGGCCGAGCAGTACTTC
CASSPSSPGAEQYF
>TRBJ1-2|.|few|TRBV5-6
TGTGCCAGCAGCTTGTCTCGGACGGTTTATGGCTACACCTTC
CASSLSRTVYGYTF
>TRBJ2-1|TRBD2|once|TRBV5-5
TGTGCCAGCAGCGCACTATTCCTAGCGGGGGGAGGCAATGAGCAGTTCTTC
CASSALFLAGGGNEQFF
>TRBJ1-1|.|.|TRBV28
TGTGCCAGCAGTCCCTCGGGGGGCGTGAACACTGAAGCTTTCTTT
CASSPSGGVNTEAFF
>TRBJ2-3|TRBD2|once|TRBV18
TGTGCCAGCTCACCAGGGACTAGCGCCCGTCATAGCACAGATACGCAGTATTTT
CASSPGTSARHSTDTQYF
>TRBJ2-1|TRBD2|.|TRBV7-2
TGTGCCAGCAGCCCACCAGCGGGAGGGCCTAATAAGCAGTTCTTC
CASSPPAGGPNKQFF
>TRBJ2-3|.|few|TRBV29-1
TGCAGCGTTGTAGGCACAGATACGCAGTATTTT
CSVVGTDTQYF
>TRBJ1-5|.|few|TRBV6-5
TGTGCCAGCAGCCTCAGGAGTAATCAGCCCCAGCATTTT
CASSLRSNQPQHF
>TRBJ1-1|TRBD1|once|TRBV5-6
TGTGCCAGCAGTTACGGACAGGGCGCCGAAGCTTTCTTT
CASSYGQGAEAFF
>TRBJ2-1|TRBD2|.|TRBV7-3
TGTGCCAGCAGCCCATCTCCCCTTACTAGCGGGAGGGCCAATGAGCAGTTCTTC
CASSPSPLTSGRANEQFF
>TRBJ2-1|TRBD1|.|TRBV11-2
TGTGCCAGCAGCTTAGAGGGACAGTCCTACAATGAGCAGTTCTTC
CASSLEGQSYNEQFF
>TRBJ2-5|.|.|TRBV28
TGTGCCAGCCGAACACCCCGGGGGACCCAGTACTTC
CASRTPRGTQYF
>TRBJ2-7|.|.|TRBV11-1
TGTGCCAGCAGCTTCGGGCATCAACAGCGCGAGCAGTACTTC
CASSFGHQQREQYF
>TRBJ1-2|.|.|TRBV5-5
TGTGCCAGCAGCTGGACAGTGGCTAACTATGGCTACACCTTC
CASSWTVANYGYTF
>TRBJ1-4|.|.|TRBV28
TGTGCCAGCAGTTTCGAAGGGGGGGAAAAACTGTTTTTT
CASSFEGGEKLFF
>TRBJ1-2|.|.|TRBV24-1
TGTGCCACCAGTGGCCGAAATTCCGGCTACACCTTC
CATSGRNSGYTF
>TRBJ1-3|.|.|TRBV28
TGTGCCAGCAGTTTACCGTCAGTGAGCTCTGGAAACACCATATATTTT
CASSLPSVSSGNTIYF
>TRBJ2-3|.|.|TRBV3-1/TRBV3-2
TGTGCCAGCAGCCACTCCGCTAAGGGAAGTATAGATACGCAGTATTTT
CASSHSAKGSIDTQYF
>TRBJ1-4|.|.|TRBV5-1
TGCGCCAGCAGCTTCGGCAACCCCCGGGAGGAAAAACTGTTTTTT
CASSFGNPREEKLFF
>TRBJ2-7|TRBD1|.|TRBV28
TGTGCCAGCACTCGGCCGGGACAGGGATCCTACGAGCAGTACTTC
CASTRPGQGSYEQYF
>TRBJ1-2|TRBD1|once|TRBV19
TGTGCCAGTAGTATCCTCGGGACAGGGGGCTATGGCTACACCTTC
CASSILGTGGYGYTF